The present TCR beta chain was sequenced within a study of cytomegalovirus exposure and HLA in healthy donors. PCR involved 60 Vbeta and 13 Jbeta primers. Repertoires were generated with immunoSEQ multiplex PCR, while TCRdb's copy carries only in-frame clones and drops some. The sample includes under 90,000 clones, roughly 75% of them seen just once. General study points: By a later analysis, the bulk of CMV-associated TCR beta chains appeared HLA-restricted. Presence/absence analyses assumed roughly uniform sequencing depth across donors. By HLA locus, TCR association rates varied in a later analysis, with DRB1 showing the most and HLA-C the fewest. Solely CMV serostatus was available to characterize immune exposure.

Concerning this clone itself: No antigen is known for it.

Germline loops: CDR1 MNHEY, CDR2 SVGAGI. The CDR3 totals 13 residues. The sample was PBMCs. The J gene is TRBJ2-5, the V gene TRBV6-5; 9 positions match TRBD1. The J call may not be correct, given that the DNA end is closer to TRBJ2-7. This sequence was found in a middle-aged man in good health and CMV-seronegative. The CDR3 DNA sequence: TGTGCCAGCATGGGACAGGGTTCCTACGAGCAGTACTTC. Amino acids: CASMGQGSYEQYF.